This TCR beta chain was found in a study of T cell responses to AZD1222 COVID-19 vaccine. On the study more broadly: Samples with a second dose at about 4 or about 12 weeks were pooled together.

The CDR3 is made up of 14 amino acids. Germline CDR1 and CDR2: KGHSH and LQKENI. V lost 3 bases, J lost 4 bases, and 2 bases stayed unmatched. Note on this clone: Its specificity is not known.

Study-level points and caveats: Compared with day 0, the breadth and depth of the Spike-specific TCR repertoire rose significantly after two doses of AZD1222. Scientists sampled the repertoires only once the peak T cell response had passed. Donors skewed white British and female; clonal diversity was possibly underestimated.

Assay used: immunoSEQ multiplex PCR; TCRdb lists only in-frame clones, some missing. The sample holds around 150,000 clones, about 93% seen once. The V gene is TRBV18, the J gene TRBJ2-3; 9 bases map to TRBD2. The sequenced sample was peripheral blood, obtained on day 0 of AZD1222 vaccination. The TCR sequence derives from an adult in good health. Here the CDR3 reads CASSPGGGADTQYF. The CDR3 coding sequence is TGTGCCAGCTCACCTGGCGGGGGGGCAGATACGCAGTATTTT.